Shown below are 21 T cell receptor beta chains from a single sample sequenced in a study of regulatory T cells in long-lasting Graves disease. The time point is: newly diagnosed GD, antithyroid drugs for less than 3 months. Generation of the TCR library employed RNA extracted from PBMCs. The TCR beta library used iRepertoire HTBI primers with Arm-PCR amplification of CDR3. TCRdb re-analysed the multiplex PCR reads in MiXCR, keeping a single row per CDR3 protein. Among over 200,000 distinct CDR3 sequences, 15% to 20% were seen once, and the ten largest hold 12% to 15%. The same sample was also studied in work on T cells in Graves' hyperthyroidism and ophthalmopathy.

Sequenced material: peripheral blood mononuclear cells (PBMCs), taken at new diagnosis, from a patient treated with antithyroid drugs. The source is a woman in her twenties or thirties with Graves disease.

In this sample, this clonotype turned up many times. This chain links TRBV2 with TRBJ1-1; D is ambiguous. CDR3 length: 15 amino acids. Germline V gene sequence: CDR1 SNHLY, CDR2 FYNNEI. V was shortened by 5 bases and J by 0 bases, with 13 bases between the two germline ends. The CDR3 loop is CASSRDPSMNTEAFF. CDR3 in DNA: TGTGCCAGCAGTCGCGATCCGTCCATGAACACTGAAGCTTTCTTT.

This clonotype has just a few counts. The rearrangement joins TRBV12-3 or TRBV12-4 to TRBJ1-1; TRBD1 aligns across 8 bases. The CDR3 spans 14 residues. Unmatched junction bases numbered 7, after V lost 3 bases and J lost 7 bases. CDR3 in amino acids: CASSFQDRVDEAFF. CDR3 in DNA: TGTGCCAGCAGTTTCCAGGACAGGGTGGATGAAGCTTTCTTT.

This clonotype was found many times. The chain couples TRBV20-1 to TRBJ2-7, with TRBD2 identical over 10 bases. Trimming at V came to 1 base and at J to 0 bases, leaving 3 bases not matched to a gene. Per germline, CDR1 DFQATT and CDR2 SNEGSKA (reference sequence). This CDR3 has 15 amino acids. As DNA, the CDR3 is TGCAGTGCTAGAGCGGGACTAGCGCGCTCCTACGAGCAGTACTTC. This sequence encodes CSARAGLARSYEQYF.

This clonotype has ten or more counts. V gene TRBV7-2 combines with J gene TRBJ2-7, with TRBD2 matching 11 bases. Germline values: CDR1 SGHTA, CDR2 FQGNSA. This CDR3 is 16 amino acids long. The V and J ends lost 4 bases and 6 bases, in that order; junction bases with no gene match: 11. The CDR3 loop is CASSYAPLSGGGEQYF. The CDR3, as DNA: TGTGCCAGCAGCTACGCCCCCCTTAGCGGGGGGGGCGAGCAGTACTTC.

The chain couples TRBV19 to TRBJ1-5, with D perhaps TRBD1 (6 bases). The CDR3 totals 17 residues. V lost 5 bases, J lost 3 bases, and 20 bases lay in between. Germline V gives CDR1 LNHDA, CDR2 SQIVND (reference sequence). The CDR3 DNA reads TGTGCCAGTAGTGAGGGATCGGGACAAAATCCCAATCAGCCCCAGCATTTT. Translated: CASSEGSGQNPNQPQHF.

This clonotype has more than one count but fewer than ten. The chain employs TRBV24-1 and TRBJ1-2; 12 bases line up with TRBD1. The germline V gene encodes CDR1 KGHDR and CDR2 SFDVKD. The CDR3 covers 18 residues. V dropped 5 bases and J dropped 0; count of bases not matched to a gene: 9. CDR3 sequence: CATSARGQGARANYGYTF. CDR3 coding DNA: TGTGCCACCAGTGCCCGGGGACAGGGGGCGCGAGCTAACTATGGCTACACCTTC.

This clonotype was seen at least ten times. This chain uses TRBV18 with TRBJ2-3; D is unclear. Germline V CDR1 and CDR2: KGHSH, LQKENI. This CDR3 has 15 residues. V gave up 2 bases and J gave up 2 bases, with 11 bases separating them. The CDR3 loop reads CASSPSLDITDTQYF. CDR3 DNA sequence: TGTGCCAGCTCACCATCGCTGGATATCACAGATACGCAGTATTTT.

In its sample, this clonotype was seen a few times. CDR3 amino acids: CSVEASVGAFF. The CDR3 DNA reads as TGCAGCGTTGAAGCGAGTGTCGGAGCTTTCTTT. The chain recombines TRBV29-1 with TRBJ1-1; D is ambiguous. The CDR3 is 11 residues long. Germline V gene lookup returns CDR1 SQVTM and CDR2 ANQGSEA. Deletions cut 1 base from V and 10 bases from J, with 10 bases between.

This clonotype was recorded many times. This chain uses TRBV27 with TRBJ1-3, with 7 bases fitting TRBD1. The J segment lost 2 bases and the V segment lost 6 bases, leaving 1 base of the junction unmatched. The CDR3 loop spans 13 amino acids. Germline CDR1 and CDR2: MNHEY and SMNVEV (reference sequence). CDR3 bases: TGTGCCAGCAGAGACAGGGCTGGAAACACCATATATTTT. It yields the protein CASRDRAGNTIYF.

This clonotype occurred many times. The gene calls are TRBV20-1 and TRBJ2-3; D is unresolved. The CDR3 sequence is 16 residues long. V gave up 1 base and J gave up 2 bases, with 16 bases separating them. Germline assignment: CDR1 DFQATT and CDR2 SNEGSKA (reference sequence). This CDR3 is CSARAPKGLATDTQYF. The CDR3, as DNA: TGCAGTGCTAGAGCTCCGAAGGGATTAGCCACAGATACGCAGTATTTT.

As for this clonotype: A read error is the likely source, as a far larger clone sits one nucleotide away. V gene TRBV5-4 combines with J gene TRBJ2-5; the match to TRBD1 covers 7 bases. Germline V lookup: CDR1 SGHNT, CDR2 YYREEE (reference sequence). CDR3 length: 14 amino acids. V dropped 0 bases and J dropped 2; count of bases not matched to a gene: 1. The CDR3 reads CASSLGDRQETQYF. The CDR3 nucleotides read TGTGCCAGCAGCTTGGGGGACAGACAAGAGACCCAGTACTTC.

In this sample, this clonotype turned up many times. The CDR3 nucleotides read TGCGCCAGCAGCCCCCGAGATGGGGGGGATTGGTCCGCTAACTATGGCTACACCTTC. This sequence encodes CASSPRDGGDWSANYGYTF. The chain recombines TRBV5-1 with TRBJ1-2; a possible D gene is TRBD1 (5 bases). Germline V gene sequence: CDR1 SGHRS, CDR2 YFSETQ. Trimming removed 4 bases at V and 0 bases at J, with 25 bases between. The CDR3 runs 19 residues.

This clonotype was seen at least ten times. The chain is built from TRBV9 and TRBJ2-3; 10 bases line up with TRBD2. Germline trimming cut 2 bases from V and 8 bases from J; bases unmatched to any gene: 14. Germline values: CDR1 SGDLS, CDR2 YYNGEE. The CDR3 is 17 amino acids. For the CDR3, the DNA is TGTGCCAGCAGCGTGTCAGGGGCCAGCGGGGGGGAAGGTACGCAGTATTTT. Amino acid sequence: CASSVSGASGGEGTQYF.

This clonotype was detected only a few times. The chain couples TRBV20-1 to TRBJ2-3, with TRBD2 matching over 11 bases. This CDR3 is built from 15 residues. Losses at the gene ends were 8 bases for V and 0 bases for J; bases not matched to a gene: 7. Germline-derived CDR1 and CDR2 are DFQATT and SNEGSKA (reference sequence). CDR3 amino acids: CSLGLADSSTDTQYF. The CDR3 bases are TGCAGTCTGGGACTAGCGGACTCTAGCACAGATACGCAGTATTTT.

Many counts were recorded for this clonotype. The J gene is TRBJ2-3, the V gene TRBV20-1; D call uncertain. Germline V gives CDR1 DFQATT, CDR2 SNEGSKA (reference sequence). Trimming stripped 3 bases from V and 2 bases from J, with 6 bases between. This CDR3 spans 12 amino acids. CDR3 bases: TGCAGTGCTAGGCCCCTCACAGATACGCAGTATTTT. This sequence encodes CSARPLTDTQYF.

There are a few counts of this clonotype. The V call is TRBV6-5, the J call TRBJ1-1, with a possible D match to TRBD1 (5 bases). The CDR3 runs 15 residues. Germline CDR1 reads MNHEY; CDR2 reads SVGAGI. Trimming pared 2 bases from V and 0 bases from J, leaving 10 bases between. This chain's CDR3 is CASSYGAGMNTEAFF. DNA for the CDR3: TGTGCCAGCAGTTACGGGGCGGGGATGAACACTGAAGCTTTCTTT.

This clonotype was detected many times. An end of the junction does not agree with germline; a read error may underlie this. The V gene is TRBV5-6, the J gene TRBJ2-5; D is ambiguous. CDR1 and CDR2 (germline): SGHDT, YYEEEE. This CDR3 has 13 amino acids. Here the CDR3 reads CASSLPIQGTQYF. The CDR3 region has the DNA TGTGCCAGCAGCTTGCCCATCCAAGGGACCCAGTACTTC.

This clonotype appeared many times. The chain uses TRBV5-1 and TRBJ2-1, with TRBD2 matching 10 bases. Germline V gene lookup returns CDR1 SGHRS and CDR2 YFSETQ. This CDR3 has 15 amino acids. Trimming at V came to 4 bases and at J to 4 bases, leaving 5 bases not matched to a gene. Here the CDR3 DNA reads TGCGCCAGCAGCATGACTAGCGGGTATTACAATGAGCAGTTCTTC. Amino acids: CASSMTSGYYNEQFF. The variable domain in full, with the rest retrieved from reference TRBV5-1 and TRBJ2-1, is KAGVTQTPRYLIKTRGQQVTLSCSPISGHRSVSWYQQTPGQGLQFLFEYFSETQRNKGNFPGRFSGRQFSNSRSEMNVSTLELGDSALYLCASSMTSGYYNEQFFGPGTRLTVL.

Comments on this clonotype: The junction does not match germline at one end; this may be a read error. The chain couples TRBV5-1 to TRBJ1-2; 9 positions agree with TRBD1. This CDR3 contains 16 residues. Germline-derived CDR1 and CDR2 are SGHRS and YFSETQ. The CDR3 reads CASSAAPGTGSYGYTF. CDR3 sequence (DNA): TGTGCCAGCAGCGCTGCCCCCGGGACAGGGTCCTATGGCTACACCTTC. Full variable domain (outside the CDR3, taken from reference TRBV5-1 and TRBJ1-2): KAGVTQTPRYLIKTRGQQVTLSCSPISGHRSVSWYQQTPGQGLQFLFEYFSETQRNKGNFPGRFSGRQFSNSRSEMNVSTLELGDSALYLCASSAAPGTGSYGYTFGSGTRLTVV.

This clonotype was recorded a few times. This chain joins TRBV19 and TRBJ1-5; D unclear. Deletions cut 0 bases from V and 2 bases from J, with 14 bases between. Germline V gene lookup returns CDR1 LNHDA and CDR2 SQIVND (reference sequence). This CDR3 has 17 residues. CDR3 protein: CASSIEGPAMGNQPQHF. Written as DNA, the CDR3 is TGTGCCAGTAGTATAGAAGGACCGGCCATGGGCAATCAGCCCCAGCATTTT.

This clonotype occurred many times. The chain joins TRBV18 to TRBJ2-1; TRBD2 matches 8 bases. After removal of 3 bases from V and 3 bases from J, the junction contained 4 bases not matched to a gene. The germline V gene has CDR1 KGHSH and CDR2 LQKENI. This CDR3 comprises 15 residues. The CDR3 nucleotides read TGTGCCAGCTCACCCGGGACTAGGAGCTACAATGAGCAGTTCTTC. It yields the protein CASSPGTRSYNEQFF.